The next 25 T cell receptor beta chains were all read from a single sample in a study of T-cell reconstitution after alpha-beta-depleted transplantation in children (dated by TCRdb to about 2016). Library prep was done by PCR. This sample was sequenced with an Illumina HiSeq 2500. TCR library preparation used molecular barcoding, with unique molecular identifiers applied to normalize quantification of the TCRbeta repertoire. The raw public reads went through TCRdb reprocessing: fastp at Q25, MiXCR clone calling, in-frame beta chains kept. Each record represents a unique CDR3 protein, reported with the most common genes and DNA among its rows. This sample comprises about 610,000 distinct CDR3 sequences, over 25% of them detected only once. Clones ranked in the top ten supply about a third of the sample. The treatment or condition label of this sample denotes: allogeneic hematopoietic cell transplantation with graft depleted of TCRalphabeta T cells and CD19 B cells.

Sample: PBMCs, taken before TCRalphabeta/CD19-depleted stem cell transplant. The receptors originated from a boy less than two years old with Wiskott-Aldrich syndrome, due to receive a stem cell transplant.

This clonotype was seen a few times. The chain employs TRBV3-1 and TRBJ2-7, with D hard to call. Deletions cut 1 base from V and 6 bases from J, with 13 bases between. Per germline, CDR1 LGHDT and CDR2 YNNKEL (reference sequence). This CDR3 is 14 amino acids long. CDR3 DNA sequence: TGTGCCAGCAGCCAAGTCGGGTTGACGGGCGAGCAGTACTTC. It translates to CASSQVGLTGEQYF.

This clonotype was detected a few times. This chain uses TRBV28 with TRBJ2-3, with TRBD2 matching 10 bases. Germline lookup yields CDR1 MDHEN and CDR2 SYDVKM. This CDR3 is built from 15 residues. The V and J ends lost 1 base and 10 bases, in that order; junction bases with no gene match: 8. The CDR3 DNA reads TGTGCCAGCAGTTTATCGGCTAGCGGGAGAAGTCCGCAGTATTTT. Residues: CASSLSASGRSPQYF.

The rearrangement links TRBV6-5 to TRBJ2-7, with D perhaps assigned TRBD1 or TRBD2 (5 bases each). The CDR3 is made up of 16 amino acids. The germline V and J ends were trimmed by 4 bases and 3 bases, with 19 bases remaining between them. Germline V gene data show CDR1 as MNHEY and CDR2 as SVGAGI. This chain's CDR3 is CASSLGARGLFYEQYF. The CDR3 nucleotides read TGTGCCAGCAGTTTAGGGGCGAGGGGCCTGTTCTACGAGCAGTACTTC.

The chain couples TRBV20-1 to TRBJ2-7; 8 bases agree with TRBD1. The CDR3 has 14 residues. CDR1 and CDR2 (germline): DFQATT, SNEGSKA (reference sequence). Trimming removed 0 bases from V and 3 bases from J; junction bases left unmatched: 4. The CDR3 here is CSARDNRGSYEQYF. In nucleotides, the CDR3 is TGCAGTGCTAGAGATAACAGGGGGAGCTACGAGCAGTACTTC.

The chain joins TRBV28 to TRBJ2-1; perhaps TRBD1 as D (6 bases). This CDR3 has 11 residues. Trimming stripped 6 bases from V and 12 bases from J, with 12 bases between. Looked up from germline, CDR1 is MDHEN and CDR2 is SYDVKM. The CDR3 sequence: CASSIVGGQFF. The CDR3 coding sequence is TGTGCCAGCAGCATCGTAGGGGGGCAGTTCTTC.

The chain is built from TRBV7-2 and TRBJ2-7, with TRBD1 as a possible D gene (6 bases). Germline V gene data show CDR1 as SGHTA and CDR2 as FQGNSA. The CDR3 has 16 amino acids. With 5 bases removed from V and 6 bases from J, the gap between germline ends came to 23 bases. The chain's CDR3 is CASSLLTGSPFGEQYF. In DNA, the CDR3 is TGTGCCAGCAGCCTCCTAACAGGGTCCCCCTTTGGCGAGCAGTACTTC.

The chain recombines TRBV5-1 with TRBJ2-1, with D possibly being TRBD2 (5 bases). CDR3 size: 13 residues. The V end lost 6 bases, the J end lost 8 bases, and 15 bases lay between the germline ends. In germline, CDR1 is SGHRS, CDR2 YFSETQ. The CDR3 is CASKEALSDEQFF. CDR3 nucleotides: TGCGCCAGCAAGGAGGCCCTCTCGGATGAGCAGTTCTTC. The full variable domain, with the rest looked up from reference TRBV5-1 and TRBJ2-1, is KAGVTQTPRYLIKTRGQQVTLSCSPISGHRSVSWYQQTPGQGLQFLFEYFSETQRNKGNFPGRFSGRQFSNSRSEMNVSTLELGDSALYLCASKEALSDEQFFGPGTRLTVL.

The chain recombines TRBV5-5 with TRBJ2-5, with no clear D. The CDR3 loop spans 12 amino acids. Trimming left V 1 base short and J 10 bases short, with 11 bases between. CDR1 is SGHKS and CDR2 is YYEKEE in the germline V gene (reference sequence). Written as DNA, the CDR3 is TGTGCCAGCAGCTTGTCCGTTGGGGACCAGTACTTC. As protein: CASSLSVGDQYF.

The CDR3 region has the DNA TGCAGTGCTAGAGCTGGGACTAGTTACTACGAGCAGTACTTC. Protein product: CSARAGTSYYEQYF. The chain recombines TRBV20-1 with TRBJ2-7; 8 bases match TRBD2. The junction had 5 bases not matched to a gene; V was cut back by 1 base and J by 3 bases. The CDR3 extends over 14 amino acids. Per the germline V gene, CDR1 is DFQATT and CDR2 is SNEGSKA (reference sequence).

J is TRBJ1-1 and V is TRBV27; D gene unclear. Trimming cost V 2 bases and J 1 base, with 8 bases left between them. The CDR3 sequence is 14 residues long. The germline V gene has CDR1 MNHEY and CDR2 SMNVEV (reference sequence). In DNA, the CDR3 is TGTGCCAGCAGTTTACGGACGTGGAACACTGAAGCTTTCTTT. Amino acids: CASSLRTWNTEAFF.

This clonotype showed up just a few times. The V gene is TRBV12-3 or TRBV12-4, the J gene TRBJ2-3, with TRBD2 matching over 8 bases. CDR3 length: 16 amino acids. V shed 5 bases and J 1 base; nucleotides not matched to a gene: 8. The CDR3 sequence: CASSPREGLGTDTQYF. The CDR3, as DNA: TGTGCCAGCAGTCCCCGGGAGGGCCTTGGCACAGATACGCAGTATTTT.

This clonotype was counted only a few times. The rearrangement uses TRBV29-1 and TRBJ2-4, with D possibly TRBD2 on 5 matching bases. The CDR3 has 13 amino acids. The germline V and J ends were trimmed by 3 bases and 7 bases, with 13 bases remaining between them. Germline loops: CDR1 SQVTM, CDR2 ANQGSEA. The CDR3 DNA reads TGCAGCGTTGAGGCTAGCAAGAATAACATTCAGTACTTC. Translating gives CSVEASKNNIQYF.

This clonotype was detected only a few times. The chain links TRBV28 to TRBJ2-3, with D perhaps TRBD2 (6 bases). The CDR3 is made up of 13 amino acids. The V and J ends lost 1 base and 9 bases respectively, with 11 bases between them. Germline values: CDR1 MDHEN, CDR2 SYDVKM. The chain's CDR3 is CASSLSRGWTQYF. The CDR3 DNA reads as TGTGCCAGCAGTTTATCCCGGGGGTGGACGCAGTATTTT.

J is TRBJ2-2 and V is TRBV30; TRBD1 agrees at 7 bases. Per germline, CDR1 GTSNPN and CDR2 SVGIG (reference sequence). The V and J ends lost 5 bases and 1 base, in that order; junction bases with no gene match: 4. The CDR3 runs 14 residues. CDR3 in amino acids: CAWLRQGNTGELFF. As DNA, the CDR3 is TGTGCCTGGTTGAGACAGGGGAACACCGGGGAGCTGTTTTTT.

This clonotype was counted between two and nine times. This rearrangement joins TRBV5-1 to TRBJ2-1, with TRBD1 identical over 7 bases. The CDR3 contains 14 residues. CDR1 SGHRS and CDR2 YFSETQ come from the germline V gene. V gave up 4 bases and J gave up 5 bases; unmatched junction bases: 6. The CDR3 sequence is CASSPDRRHNEQFF. The CDR3 DNA is TGCGCCAGCAGCCCGGACAGGAGACACAATGAGCAGTTCTTC. The full variable domain, with the rest looked up from reference TRBV5-1 and TRBJ2-1, is KAGVTQTPRYLIKTRGQQVTLSCSPISGHRSVSWYQQTPGQGLQFLFEYFSETQRNKGNFPGRFSGRQFSNSRSEMNVSTLELGDSALYLCASSPDRRHNEQFFGPGTRLTVL.

This sequence joins TRBV20-1 and TRBJ2-2, with D tentatively TRBD1 or TRBD2 (5 bases each). V lost 2 bases, J lost 4 bases, and 14 bases lay in between. Per the germline V gene, CDR1 is DFQATT and CDR2 is SNEGSKA (reference sequence). There are 15 residues in the CDR3. The CDR3 nucleotides read TGCAGTGCTAGATCAAGGGGACCATTCACCGGGGAGCTGTTTTTT. Translating gives CSARSRGPFTGELFF.

This clonotype has more than one count but fewer than ten. The chain joins TRBV20-1 to TRBJ2-5; TRBD2 is a possible D gene (5 bases). With 5 bases removed from V and 2 bases from J, the gap between germline ends came to 12 bases. Germline values: CDR1 DFQATT, CDR2 SNEGSKA (reference sequence). CDR3 length: 13 amino acids. The CDR3 protein is CSALRREQETQYF. The CDR3 region has the DNA TGCAGTGCTCTCAGACGGGAACAAGAGACCCAGTACTTC.

V usage is TRBV4-2 and J usage is TRBJ2-6; tentative D call: TRBD2 (6 bases). The length of the CDR3 is 17 residues. Germline V gene data show CDR1 as LGHNA and CDR2 as YNFKEQ. V lost 0 bases, J lost 0 bases, and 9 bases lay in between. The CDR3 protein is CASSQDEGLSGANVLTF. For the CDR3, the DNA is TGTGCCAGCAGCCAAGACGAGGGACTCTCTGGGGCCAACGTCCTGACTTTC.

This chain joins TRBV28 and TRBJ2-1; no firm D call. V was clipped by 10 bases and J by 9 bases, with 13 bases between them. The CDR3 is made up of 11 amino acids. Germline CDR1 is MDHEN and CDR2 is SYDVKM. The CDR3 DNA reads TGTGCCATCTCAGGTCGGAGTGAGCAGTTCTTC. Encoded protein: CAISGRSEQFF.

This clonotype was observed a handful of times. The V gene is TRBV27, the J gene TRBJ2-7; TRBD1 aligns across 11 bases. The CDR3 contains 15 residues. V shed 4 bases and J 6 bases; nucleotides not matched to a gene: 8. Germline CDR1 is MNHEY and CDR2 is SMNVEV (reference sequence). The CDR3: CASSWTGGFSAEQYF. DNA of the CDR3: TGTGCCAGCAGTTGGACAGGGGGCTTCTCGGCCGAGCAGTACTTC.

The chain joins TRBV10-3 to TRBJ1-3; D call uncertain. Trimming took off 3 bases at V and 0 bases at J, with 9 bases between the two ends. Germline values: CDR1 ENHRY, CDR2 SYGVKD. This CDR3 spans 15 amino acids. The CDR3 DNA reads as TGTGCCATCAGTGACCCCAGTACCTCTGGAAACACCATATATTTT. As protein: CAISDPSTSGNTIYF.

This chain uses TRBV20-1 with TRBJ1-1, with D unresolved. CDR3 length: 13 amino acids. Trimming left V 3 bases short and J 7 bases short, with 15 bases between. Germline lookup yields CDR1 DFQATT and CDR2 SNEGSKA (reference sequence). The CDR3 nucleotides read TGCAGTGCTAGCGGATTAGTTCCAAGTGAAGCTTTCTTT. Protein product: CSASGLVPSEAFF.

A few counts support this clonotype. The chain joins TRBV28 to TRBJ2-2; TRBD1 or TRBD2 may be the D gene (6 bases each). V was shortened by 10 bases and J by 3 bases, with 12 bases between the two germline ends. Looked up from germline, CDR1 is MDHEN and CDR2 is SYDVKM. The CDR3 loop spans 13 amino acids. The CDR3 region has the DNA TGTGCCACCTACAGGGAGGACACCGGGGAGCTGTTTTTT. Translating it yields CATYREDTGELFF.

This clonotype showed up just a few times. The V and J genes are TRBV7-7 and TRBJ2-5, with D perhaps assigned TRBD1 or TRBD2 (6 bases each). This CDR3 spans 12 amino acids. Germline loops: CDR1 SSHAT, CDR2 FNYEAQ (reference sequence). V was pared by 3 bases and J by 6 bases, with 8 bases between. The CDR3, as DNA: TGTGCCAGCAGCTTGGGGGGCCAGACCCAGTACTTC. This translates into CASSLGGQTQYF.

The chain recombines TRBV5-1 with TRBJ2-2, with no clear D. This CDR3 region has 13 residues. The V end was cut by 6 bases, the J end by 4 bases, with 10 bases between. Germline-derived CDR1 and CDR2 are SGHRS and YFSETQ. CDR3 nucleotide sequence: TGCGCCAGCAATTCCGTACCCACCGGGGAGCTGTTTTTT. This encodes CASNSVPTGELFF.